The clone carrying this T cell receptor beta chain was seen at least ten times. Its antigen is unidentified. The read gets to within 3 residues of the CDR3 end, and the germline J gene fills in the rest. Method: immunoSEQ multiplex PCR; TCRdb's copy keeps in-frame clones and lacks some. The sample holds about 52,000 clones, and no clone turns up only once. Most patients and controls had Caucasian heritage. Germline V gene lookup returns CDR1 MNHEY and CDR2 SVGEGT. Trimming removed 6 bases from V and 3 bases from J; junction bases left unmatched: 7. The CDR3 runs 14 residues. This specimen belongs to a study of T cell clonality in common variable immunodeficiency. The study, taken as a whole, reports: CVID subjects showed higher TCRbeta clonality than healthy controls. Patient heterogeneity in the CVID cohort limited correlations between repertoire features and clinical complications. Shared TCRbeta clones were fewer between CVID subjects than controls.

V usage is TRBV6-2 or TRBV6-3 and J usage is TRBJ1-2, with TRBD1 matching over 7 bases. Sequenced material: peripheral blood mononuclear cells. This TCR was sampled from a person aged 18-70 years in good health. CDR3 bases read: TGTGCCAGCAGACCCGGGACAGATCACTATGGC. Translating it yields CASRPGTDHYG. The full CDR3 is CASRPGTDHYGYTF.